This T cell receptor (beta chain) was captured by sequencing in a study of beta chain features in type 1 diabetes. Whole-study findings and limits: In these data, an HLA type influence on TCRB rearrangement remained unresolved. Equally in patients and controls, shorter templates might have been favored by PCR. Moderately but significantly shorter TCRB CDR3s were found in Type 1 diabetes patients in all four CD4+ subsets. Patients showed naive, central memory and Treg TCRB repertoires that appeared more similar than those of healthy donors.

Germline CDR1 SGDLS, CDR2 YYNGEE. The CDR3 totals 16 residues. The ends were cut back, 3 bases at V and 7 bases at J, with 17 bases in the middle. Blood was drawn once from each donor into heparinised tubes. The draws averaged about 110 mL. This clone was counted only a few times. Antigen: not known. The study reverse transcribed the entire isolated RNA, so it sequenced expressed TCRB transcripts. The method was immunoSEQ multiplex PCR; TCRdb's version includes in-frame clones alone and lacks a portion of them. The sample lists about 150,000 clones, approximately 8% seen once, with about 0.5% in the top ten.

This sequence joins TRBV9 and TRBJ1-6, with TRBD1 as a possible D gene (6 bases). Sequencing used central memory CD4+ T cells from blood. The TCR sequence derives from a man aged 18 to 29 with type 1 diabetes. DNA of the CDR3: TGTGCCAGCAGCGACCTCAGGGGCGGGGGGAATTCACCCCTCCACTTT. Residues: CASSDLRGGGNSPLHF.